The 13 T cell receptor beta chains below were found in one sample sequenced in a study of patients and donors after allogeneic stem cell transplantation. MiXCR, run by TCRdb on the RT-PCR reads, gives a single entry per CDR3 protein. The table shows about 200,000 distinct CDR3 sequences, with 41% occurring only once. The sample comprised blood, either unsorted or a sorted T cell fraction (not recorded which). All receptors derive from a human donor who was either an allogeneic HSCT recipient or a stem cell or donor lymphocyte infusion donor (not recorded which). It is not recorded whose cells these are; they may come from a transplant donor.

The chain uses TRBV7-2 and TRBJ2-1; 11 bases map to TRBD2. The J segment lost 4 bases and the V segment lost 3 bases, leaving 5 bases of the junction unmatched. Germline V gives CDR1 SGHTA, CDR2 FQGNSA. The CDR3 is 16 amino acids. The CDR3 reads CASSLSVAGGYNEQFF. The CDR3 DNA sequence: TGTGCCAGCAGCTTGTCGGTAGCGGGAGGGTACAATGAGCAGTTCTTC.

The chain recombines TRBV6-1 with TRBJ1-2; TRBD1 matches at 8 bases. Germline CDR1 and CDR2: MNHNS and SASEGT. CDR3 size: 15 residues. The trim removed 0 bases at V and 4 bases at J, leaving 4 bases unmatched. The CDR3 loop is CASSEALGTGYGYTF. As DNA, the CDR3 is TGTGCCAGCAGTGAAGCGCTTGGGACAGGCTATGGCTACACCTTC.

The V call is TRBV20-1, the J call TRBJ2-1, with D hard to call. In germline, CDR1 is DFQATT, CDR2 SNEGSKA (reference sequence). The CDR3 totals 12 residues. V was clipped by 3 bases and J by 6 bases, with 9 bases between them. In nucleotides, the CDR3 is TGCAGTGCTAGTGAAAGAATCAATGAGCAGTTCTTC. Translation gives CSASERINEQFF.

A few counts support this clonotype. One junction end disagrees with the germline gene, perhaps due to a read error. The chain couples TRBV7-7 to TRBJ1-3; D gene unclear. Germline V gives CDR1 SSHAT, CDR2 FNYEAQ (reference sequence). The CDR3 length is 15 residues. In DNA, the CDR3 is TGTGCTAGCAGCTTAGCGTCGGGATCTGGAAACACCATATATTTT. Translated, it gives CASSLASGSGNTIYF.

V usage is TRBV29-1 and J usage is TRBJ2-2; 10 bases are a match to TRBD1. V shed 5 bases, J shed 0 bases, and the junction held 6 bases outside the gene matches. The V gene's germline CDR1 is SQVTM and CDR2 ANQGSEA. This CDR3 has 16 amino acids. The CDR3 nucleotides read TGCAGCGTTTGGACAGGGGGTATCGCGAACACCGGGGAGCTGTTTTTT. This encodes CSVWTGGIANTGELFF.

The V gene is TRBV7-9, the J gene TRBJ1-1, with D perhaps TRBD1 (6 bases). The CDR3 extends over 14 amino acids. Trimming removed 1 base at V and 4 bases at J, with 10 bases between. Germline V gene sequence: CDR1 SEHNR, CDR2 FQNEAQ (reference sequence). For the CDR3, the DNA is TGTGCCAGCAGCTTAGGGACAGCGGGCACTGAAGCTTTCTTT. Amino acids: CASSLGTAGTEAFF.

The CDR3 loop is CASSQQVSGNTIYF. CDR3 coding DNA: TGTGCCAGCAGCCAACAGGTTTCTGGAAACACCATATATTTT. The V call is TRBV28, the J call TRBJ1-3; D may be TRBD1 (5 bases). Trimming took off 6 bases at V and 1 base at J, with 10 bases between the two ends. The CDR3 is 14 amino acids. Germline-derived CDR1 and CDR2 are MDHEN and SYDVKM.

V is TRBV12-3 or TRBV12-4 and J is TRBJ1-1; D unresolved. V lost 7 bases, J lost 5 bases, and 11 bases lay in between. There are 12 residues in the CDR3. The CDR3 bases are TGTGCCAGCACCTTTAGGGTGACTGAAGCTTTCTTT. This encodes CASTFRVTEAFF.

In this sample, this clonotype turned up a few times. This chain joins TRBV20-1 and TRBJ1-6; possibly TRBD1 for D (5 bases). V lost 4 bases, J lost 7 bases, and 14 bases lay in between. CDR1 DFQATT and CDR2 SNEGSKA come from the germline V gene (reference sequence). This CDR3 is 14 amino acids long. The CDR3, as DNA: TGCAGTGCTACTGGGGCAGGAAGCAATTCACCCCTCCACTTT. Its translation is CSATGAGSNSPLHF.

The V call is TRBV5-1, the J call TRBJ2-3; TRBD1 might be the D (5 bases). V shed 4 bases and J shed 8 bases, with 17 bases lying between them. The CDR3 loop spans 14 amino acids. The germline CDR1 and CDR2 sequences are SGHRS and YFSETQ. CDR3 coding DNA: TGCGCCAGCAGCAACGGACAAGCCCAAGCTACGCAGTATTTT. Translation: CASSNGQAQATQYF.

This clonotype turned up a few times. V is TRBV28 and J is TRBJ2-2, with a weak D call TRBD1 (6 bases). The CDR3 is 15 residues long. V was shortened by 7 bases and J by 1 base, with 13 bases between the two germline ends. From germline, CDR1 is MDHEN and CDR2 SYDVKM. Here the CDR3 reads CASTEWGQNTGELFF. The CDR3 region has the DNA TGTGCCAGCACCGAGTGGGGACAGAACACCGGGGAGCTGTTTTTT.

This chain connects TRBV15 to TRBJ2-5, with D possibly being TRBD2 (6 bases). The CDR3 runs 12 residues. Per the germline V gene, CDR1 is LNHNV and CDR2 is YYDKDF (reference sequence). V was clipped by 8 bases and J by 3 bases, with 10 bases between them. The CDR3 loop reads CATRELEETQYF. The CDR3 DNA follows: TGTGCCACCCGGGAGCTCGAAGAGACCCAGTACTTC.

V usage is TRBV6-2 or TRBV6-3 and J usage is TRBJ1-1; TRBD1 aligns across 10 bases. From germline, CDR1 is MNHEY and CDR2 SVGEGT. This CDR3 comprises 17 residues. Unmatched junction bases numbered 7, after V lost 2 bases and J lost 1 base. The CDR3 bases are TGTGCCAGCAGTTACAGGGGACAGGGGTGGTCGAACACTGAAGCTTTCTTT. This gives the protein CASSYRGQGWSNTEAFF.